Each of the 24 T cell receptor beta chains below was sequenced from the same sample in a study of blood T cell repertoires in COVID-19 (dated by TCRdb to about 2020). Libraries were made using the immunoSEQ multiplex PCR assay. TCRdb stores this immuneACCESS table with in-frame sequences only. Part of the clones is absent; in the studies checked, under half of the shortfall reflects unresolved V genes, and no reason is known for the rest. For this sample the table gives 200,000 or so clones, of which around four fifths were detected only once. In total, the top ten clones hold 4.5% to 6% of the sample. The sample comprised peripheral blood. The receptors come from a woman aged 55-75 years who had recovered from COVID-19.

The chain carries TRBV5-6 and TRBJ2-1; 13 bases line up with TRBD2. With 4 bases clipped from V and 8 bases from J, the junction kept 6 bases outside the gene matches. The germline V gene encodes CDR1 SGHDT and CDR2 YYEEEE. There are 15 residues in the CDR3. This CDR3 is CASSKGLAGLYEQFF. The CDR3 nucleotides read TGTGCCAGCAGCAAGGGACTAGCGGGGCTGTATGAGCAGTTCTTC.

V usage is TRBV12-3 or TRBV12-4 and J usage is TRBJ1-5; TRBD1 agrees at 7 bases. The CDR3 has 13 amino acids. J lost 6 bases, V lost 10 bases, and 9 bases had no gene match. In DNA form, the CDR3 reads TGTGCCACCTCAGGGGGAGGCGGTCAGCCCCAGCATTTT. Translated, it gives CATSGGGGQPQHF.

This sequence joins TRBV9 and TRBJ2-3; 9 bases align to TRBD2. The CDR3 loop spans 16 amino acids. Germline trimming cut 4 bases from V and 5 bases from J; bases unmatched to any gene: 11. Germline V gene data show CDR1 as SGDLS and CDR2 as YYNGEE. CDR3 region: CASSSEGGGGGDTQYF. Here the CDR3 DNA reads TGTGCCAGCAGCTCAGAGGGCGGGGGGGGCGGAGATACGCAGTATTTT.

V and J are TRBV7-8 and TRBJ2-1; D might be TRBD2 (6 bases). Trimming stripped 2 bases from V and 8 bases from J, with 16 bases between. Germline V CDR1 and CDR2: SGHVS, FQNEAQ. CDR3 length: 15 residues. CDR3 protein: CASSLLARGLDEQFF. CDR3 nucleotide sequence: TGTGCCAGCAGCTTACTAGCGAGGGGCCTCGATGAGCAGTTCTTC.

The CDR3 DNA follows: TGTGCCTGGAGCGCCCGTCCAACAGGGGGTGGCTACACCTTC. This translates into CAWSARPTGGGYTF. The chain uses TRBV30 and TRBJ1-2, with 8 nucleotides matching TRBD1. The germline V gene has CDR1 GTSNPN and CDR2 SVGIG (reference sequence). V shed 3 bases, J shed 7 bases, and the junction held 10 bases outside the gene matches. The CDR3 runs 14 residues. The full variable domain, in which reference TRBV30 and TRBJ1-2 provide the parts outside the CDR3, is SQTIHQWPATLVQPVGSPLSLECTVEGTSNPNLYWYRQAAGRGLQLLFYSVGIGQISSEVPQNLSASRPQDRQFILSSKKLLLSDSGFYLCAWSARPTGGGYTFGSGTRLTVV.

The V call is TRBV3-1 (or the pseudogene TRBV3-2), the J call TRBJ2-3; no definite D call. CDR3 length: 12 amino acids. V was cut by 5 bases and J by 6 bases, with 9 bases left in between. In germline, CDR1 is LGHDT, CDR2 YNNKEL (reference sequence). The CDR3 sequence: CASSTSYDTQYF. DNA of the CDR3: TGTGCCAGCAGCACAAGTTACGATACGCAGTATTTT.

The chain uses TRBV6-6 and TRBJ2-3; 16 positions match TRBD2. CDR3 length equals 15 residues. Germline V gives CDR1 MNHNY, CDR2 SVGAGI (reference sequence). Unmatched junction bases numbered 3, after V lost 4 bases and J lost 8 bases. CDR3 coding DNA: TGTGCCAGCAGTTTCGGGACTAGCGGGGGGGGTACGCAGTATTTT. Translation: CASSFGTSGGGTQYF.

CDR3 nucleotides: TGTGCCAGCAGCTTACAGGGGGCGGTCACTGAAGCTTTCTTT. As protein: CASSLQGAVTEAFF. The chain links TRBV11-1 to TRBJ1-1; 8 bases fit TRBD1. Trimming cost V 2 bases and J 4 bases; bases outside gene matches: 3. This CDR3 is 14 amino acids long. Germline CDR1 is SGHAT and CDR2 is FQDESV (reference sequence). Full variable domain (remainder filled in from reference TRBV11-1 and TRBJ1-1): EAEVAQSPRYKITEKSQAVAFWCDPISGHATLYWYRQILGQGPELLVQFQDESVVDDSQLPKDRFSAERLKGVDSTLKIQPAELGDSAMYLCASSLQGAVTEAFFGQGTRLTVV.

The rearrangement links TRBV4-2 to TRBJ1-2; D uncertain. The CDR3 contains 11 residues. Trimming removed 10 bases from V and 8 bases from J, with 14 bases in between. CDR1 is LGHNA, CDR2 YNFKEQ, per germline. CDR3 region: CATEDQSGYTF. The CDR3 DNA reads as TGTGCCACCGAGGATCAGTCGGGCTACACCTTC.

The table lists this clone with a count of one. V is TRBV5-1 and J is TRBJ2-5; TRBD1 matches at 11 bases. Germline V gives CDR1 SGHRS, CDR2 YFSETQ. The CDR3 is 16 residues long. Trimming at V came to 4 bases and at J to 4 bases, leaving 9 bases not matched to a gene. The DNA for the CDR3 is TGCGCCAGCAGCAAATCCGGGACAGGGGGTGGAGAGACCCAGTACTTC. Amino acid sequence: CASSKSGTGGGETQYF. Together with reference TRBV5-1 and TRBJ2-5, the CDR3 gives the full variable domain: KAGVTQTPRYLIKTRGQQVTLSCSPISGHRSVSWYQQTPGQGLQFLFEYFSETQRNKGNFPGRFSGRQFSNSRSEMNVSTLELGDSALYLCASSKSGTGGGETQYFGPGTRLLVL.

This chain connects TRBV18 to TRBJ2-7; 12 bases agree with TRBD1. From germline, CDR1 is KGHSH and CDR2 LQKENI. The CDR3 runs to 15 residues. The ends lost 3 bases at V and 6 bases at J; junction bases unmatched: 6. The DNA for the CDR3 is TGTGCCAGCTCACCCGGGACAGGGGGCGATTCCGAGCAGTACTTC. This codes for CASSPGTGGDSEQYF.

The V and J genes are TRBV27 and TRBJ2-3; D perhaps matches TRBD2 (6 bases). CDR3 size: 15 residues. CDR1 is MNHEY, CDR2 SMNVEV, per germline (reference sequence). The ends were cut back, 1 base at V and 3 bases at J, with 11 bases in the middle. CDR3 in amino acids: CASSLWSGRTDTQYF. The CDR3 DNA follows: TGTGCCAGCAGTTTATGGTCAGGGAGGACAGATACGCAGTATTTT.

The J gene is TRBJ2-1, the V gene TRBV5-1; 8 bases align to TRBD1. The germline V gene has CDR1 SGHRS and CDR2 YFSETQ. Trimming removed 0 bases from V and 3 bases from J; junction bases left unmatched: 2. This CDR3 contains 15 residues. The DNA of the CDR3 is TGCGCCAGCAGCTTGGAGACAGGGGTCTACAATGAGCAGTTCTTC. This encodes CASSLETGVYNEQFF.

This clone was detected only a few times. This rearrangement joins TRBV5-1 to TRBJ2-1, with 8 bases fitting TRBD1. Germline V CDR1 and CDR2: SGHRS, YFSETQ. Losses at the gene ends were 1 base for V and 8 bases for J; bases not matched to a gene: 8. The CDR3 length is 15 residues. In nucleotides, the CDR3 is TGCGCCAGCAGCTTGCAGGGGGCGAGAGGAGATGAGCAGTTCTTC. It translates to CASSLQGARGDEQFF.

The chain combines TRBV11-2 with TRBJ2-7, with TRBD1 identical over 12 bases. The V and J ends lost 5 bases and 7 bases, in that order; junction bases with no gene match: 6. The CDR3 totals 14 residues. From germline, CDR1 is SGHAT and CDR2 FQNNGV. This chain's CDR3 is CASSQGQGAQEQYF. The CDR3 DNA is TGTGCCAGCAGCCAGGGACAGGGGGCCCAAGAGCAGTACTTC. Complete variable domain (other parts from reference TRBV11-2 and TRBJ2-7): EAGVAQSPRYKIIEKRQSVAFWCNPISGHATLYWYQQILGQGPKLLIQFQNNGVVDDSQLPKDRFSAERLKGVDSTLKIQPAKLEDSAVYLCASSQGQGAQEQYFGPGTRLTVT.

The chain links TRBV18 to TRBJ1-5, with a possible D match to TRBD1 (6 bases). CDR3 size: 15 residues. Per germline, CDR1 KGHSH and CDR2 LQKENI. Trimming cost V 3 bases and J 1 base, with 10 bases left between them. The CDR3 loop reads CASSPAQGSNQPQHF. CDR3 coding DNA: TGTGCCAGCTCACCGGCCCAGGGGAGCAATCAGCCCCAGCATTTT. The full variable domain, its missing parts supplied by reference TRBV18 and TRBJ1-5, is NAGVMQNPRHLVRRRGQEARLRCSPMKGHSHVYWYRQLPEEGLKFMVYLQKENIIDESGMPKERFSAEFPKEGPSILRIQQVVRGDSAAYFCASSPAQGSNQPQHFGDGTRLSIL.

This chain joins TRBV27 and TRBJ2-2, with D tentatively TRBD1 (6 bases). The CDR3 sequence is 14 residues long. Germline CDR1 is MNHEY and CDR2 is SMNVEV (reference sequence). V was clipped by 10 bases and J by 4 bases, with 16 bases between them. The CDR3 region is CATRSLGATGELFF. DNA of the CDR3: TGTGCCACCCGTAGCTTGGGGGCCACCGGGGAGCTGTTTTTT.

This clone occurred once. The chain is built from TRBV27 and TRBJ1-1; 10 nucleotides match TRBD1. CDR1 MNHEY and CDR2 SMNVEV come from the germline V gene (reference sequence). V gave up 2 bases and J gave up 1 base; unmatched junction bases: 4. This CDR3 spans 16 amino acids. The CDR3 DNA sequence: TGTGCCAGCAGTTTAAAGACAGGGGGCTGGAACACTGAAGCTTTCTTT. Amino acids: CASSLKTGGWNTEAFF.

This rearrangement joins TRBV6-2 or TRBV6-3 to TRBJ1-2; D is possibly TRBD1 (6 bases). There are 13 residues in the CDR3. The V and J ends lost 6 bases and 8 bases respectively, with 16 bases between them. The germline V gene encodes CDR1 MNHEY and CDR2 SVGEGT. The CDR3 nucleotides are TGTGCCAGCAGCGATCCAGGGGTTGGAGGCTACACCTTC. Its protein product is CASSDPGVGGYTF.

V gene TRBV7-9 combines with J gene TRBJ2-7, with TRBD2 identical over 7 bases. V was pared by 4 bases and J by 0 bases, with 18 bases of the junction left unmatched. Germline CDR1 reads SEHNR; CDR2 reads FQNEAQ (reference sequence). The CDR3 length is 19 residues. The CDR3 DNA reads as TGTGCCAGCAGCTACCGACTAGCTCCCAATTCGCCCCTCTCCTACGAGCAGTACTTC. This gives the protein CASSYRLAPNSPLSYEQYF.

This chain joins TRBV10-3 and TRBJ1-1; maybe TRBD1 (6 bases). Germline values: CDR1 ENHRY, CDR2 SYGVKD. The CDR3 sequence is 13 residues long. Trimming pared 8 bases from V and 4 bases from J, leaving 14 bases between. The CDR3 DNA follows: TGTGCCATCCGGGGCAGGGGATCCACTGAAGCTTTCTTT. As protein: CAIRGRGSTEAFF.

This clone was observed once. The DNA for the CDR3 is TGTGCCAGCTCACCACCTGACAACTACGAGCAGTACTTC. Residues: CASSPPDNYEQYF. This chain uses TRBV18 with TRBJ2-7, with unresolved D. Looked up from germline, CDR1 is KGHSH and CDR2 is LQKENI. Between the trimmed V and J ends, which lost 0 bases and 3 bases, there was a span of 6 bases. The CDR3 is 13 amino acids.

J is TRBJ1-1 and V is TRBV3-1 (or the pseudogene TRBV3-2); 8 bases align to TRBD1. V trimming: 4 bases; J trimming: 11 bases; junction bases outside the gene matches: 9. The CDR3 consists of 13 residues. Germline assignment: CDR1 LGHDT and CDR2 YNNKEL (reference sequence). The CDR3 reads CASSLGQGAEAFF. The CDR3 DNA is TGTGCCAGCAGCCTAGGACAGGGCGCGGAGGCTTTCTTT.

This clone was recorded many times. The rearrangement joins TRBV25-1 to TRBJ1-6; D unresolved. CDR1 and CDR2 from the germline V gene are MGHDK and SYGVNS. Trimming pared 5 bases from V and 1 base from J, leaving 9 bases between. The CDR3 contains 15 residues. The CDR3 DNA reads TGTGCCAGCAGTCCGGGGTTGTCCTATAATTCACCCCTCCACTTT. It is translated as CASSPGLSYNSPLHF. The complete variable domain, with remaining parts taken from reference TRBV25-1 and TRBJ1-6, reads EADIYQTPRYLVIGTGKKITLECSQTMGHDKMYWYQQDPGMELHLIHYSYGVNSTEKGDLSSESTVSRIRTEHFPLTLESARPSHTSQYLCASSPGLSYNSPLHFGNGTRLTVT.